The 2 T cell receptor beta chains presented below share a single source sample, sequenced in a study of cytomegalovirus exposure and HLA in healthy donors. It was with 60 Vbeta and 13 Jbeta primers that the PCR ran. Using immunoSEQ multiplex PCR, the repertoire was profiled, and TCRdb retains in-frame clones only, with some absent. The sample carries tens of thousands of clones, 76% recorded once. Sequenced material: PBMCs. These receptors originate from a male donor in good health and CMV-seronegative.

The gene calls are TRBV2 and TRBJ2-7, with D perhaps matching TRBD1 (6 bases). Germline loops: CDR1 SNHLY, CDR2 FYNNEI. The CDR3 sequence is 15 residues long. Trimming cost V 0 bases and J 3 bases, with 12 bases left between them. CDR3 sequence: CASSEALGQIYEQYF. The CDR3 DNA sequence: TGTGCCAGCAGTGAAGCGCTTGGACAGATCTACGAGCAGTACTTC.

This clone was counted only a few times. The chain links TRBV5-5 to TRBJ2-7, with D possibly being TRBD1 (5 bases). V shed 6 bases and J shed 2 bases, with 15 bases lying between them. The germline gives CDR1 SGHKS, CDR2 YYEKEE (reference sequence). This CDR3 region has 14 residues. The CDR3 loop reads CASTLYQGPYEQYF. As DNA, the CDR3 is TGTGCCAGCACCCTTTACCAGGGCCCCTACGAGCAGTACTTC.